This T cell receptor (beta chain) was recovered during a study of T cell responses to AZD1222 COVID-19 vaccine. Points from the study as a whole: Samples come after the peak T cell response, not at day 14. Of spike-specific TCRs, nearly half reportedly target regions left unmutated in variants. CD4 TCRs linked to vaccination spanned spike, dominating at 160-218 and 743-854. Baseline testing showed seropositivity in only a handful of AZD1222 recipients.

Comments on this clone: Its antigen is still unknown.

Germline V CDR1 and CDR2: MNHEY, SVGEGT. Trimming pared 2 bases from V and 7 bases from J, leaving 11 bases between. The CDR3 runs 13 residues. Repertoires were generated with immunoSEQ multiplex PCR, while TCRdb's copy carries only in-frame clones and drops some. The sample holds 57,000 or so clones, 76% seen once. This chain connects TRBV6-2 or TRBV6-3 to TRBJ2-5; no clear D. The material sequenced was peripheral blood, taken on day 0 of AZD1222 vaccination. The TCR comes from an adult in good health. CDR3 sequence: CASSYLGVATQYF. The CDR3, as DNA: TGTGCCAGCAGTTACCTTGGGGTGGCGACCCAGTACTTC.